Listed below are T cell receptor beta chains from one sample, sequenced in a study of T-cell reconstitution after alpha-beta-depleted transplantation in children. TCRdb reprocessed the PCR reads with MiXCR, giving one entry per CDR3 protein. The repertoire holds more than 45,000 distinct CDR3 sequences, with 52% as singletons. Specimen: peripheral blood, collected before TCRalphabeta/CD19-depleted stem cell transplant. All receptors derive from a boy younger than two with SCID, due to receive a stem cell transplant. CDR3s include the opening cysteine and the closing phenylalanine or tryptophan. Fields, in order: J gene, V gene, D gene, CDR3 protein. The D gene is left open where the match is weak.

>TRBJ2-3|TRBV7-2|.
CASSFTGFREDTQYF
>TRBJ1-2|TRBV5-6|.
CASSLRRDYGYTF
>TRBJ2-3|TRBV12-3/TRBV12-4|.
CASSLTGARTDTQYF
>TRBJ2-3|TRBV5-4|.
CASSLTGLTDTQYF
>TRBJ2-7|TRBV25-1|TRBD1
CASSESGTGPSYEQYF
>TRBJ2-7|TRBV10-2|TRBD2
CATVPGLENEQYF
>TRBJ2-4|TRBV15|.
CATSRDRQGAKNIQYF
>TRBJ2-7|TRBV12-3/TRBV12-4|TRBD2
CASSIGLAYEQYF
>TRBJ2-3|TRBV20-1|TRBD2
CSARDDGRGRDTQYF
>TRBJ2-5|TRBV12-3/TRBV12-4|.
CASSLSLIPETQYF
>TRBJ1-2|TRBV7-2|.
CASSREGGALRYGYTF
>TRBJ2-7|TRBV4-2|TRBD2
CASSQDRLAPGNEQYF
>TRBJ2-7|TRBV28|.
CASSFRVPGYEQYF
>TRBJ2-1|TRBV5-1|.
CASGLRGGYNEQFF
>TRBJ2-5|TRBV20-1|.
CSASKGLETQYF
>TRBJ2-7|TRBV20-1|TRBD1
CSARDWGQGADEQYF
>TRBJ2-5|TRBV12-3/TRBV12-4|.
CASSLPPPSRETQYF
>TRBJ1-5|TRBV5-6|TRBD1
CASSGGTGHSNQPQHF
>TRBJ2-7|TRBV29-1|TRBD1
CSVEDRARDRGSYEQYF
>TRBJ2-7|TRBV7-6|.
CASGTYSYEQYF
>TRBJ1-5|TRBV7-8|.
CASSLTRGGRYQPQHF
>TRBJ2-3|TRBV2|TRBD2
CASRLAGGITDTQYF
>TRBJ2-4|TRBV7-2|TRBD1
CASSYAGTATKNIQYF
>TRBJ2-7|TRBV11-2|.
CASSLAVRAHEQYF
>TRBJ2-3|TRBV11-2|TRBD2
CASSSRIQRGGSSTDTQYF
>TRBJ1-4|TRBV4-2|.
CASSHRDSRVEKLFF
>TRBJ2-1|TRBV4-2|TRBD2
CASSRQTSGGVGEQFF
>TRBJ2-3|TRBV7-2|.
CASSYPRGDTQYF
>TRBJ2-5|TRBV10-3|TRBD2
CAIGVRAGEETQYF
>TRBJ1-3|TRBV7-8|TRBD1
CASSPGQVGSGNTIYF
>TRBJ2-5|TRBV28|.
CASSFPNEQGFQETQYF
>TRBJ1-1|TRBV4-1|.
CASSQRAGTEAFF
>TRBJ1-3|TRBV20-1|.
CSARDRAGNTIYF
>TRBJ1-1|TRBV7-9|.
CASSLAGEAFF
>TRBJ1-2|TRBV4-1|.
CASSSYREVNGYTF
>TRBJ2-5|TRBV6-1|.
CASSEAVGAETQYF
>TRBJ1-1|TRBV29-1|.
CSVEDGVVGDTEAFF